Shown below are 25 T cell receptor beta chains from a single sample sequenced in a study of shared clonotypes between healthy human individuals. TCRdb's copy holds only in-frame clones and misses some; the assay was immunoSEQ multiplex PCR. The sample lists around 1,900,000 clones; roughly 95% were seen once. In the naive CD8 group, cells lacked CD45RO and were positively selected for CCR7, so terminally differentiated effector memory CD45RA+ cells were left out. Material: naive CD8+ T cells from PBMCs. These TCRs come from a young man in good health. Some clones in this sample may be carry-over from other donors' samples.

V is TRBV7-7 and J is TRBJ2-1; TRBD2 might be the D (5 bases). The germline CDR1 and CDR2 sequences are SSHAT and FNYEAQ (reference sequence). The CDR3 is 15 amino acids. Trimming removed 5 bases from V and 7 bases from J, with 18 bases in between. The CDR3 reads CASSHVASGVNEQFF. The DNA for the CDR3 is TGTGCCAGCAGCCACGTGGCCTCCGGGGTAAATGAGCAGTTCTTC.

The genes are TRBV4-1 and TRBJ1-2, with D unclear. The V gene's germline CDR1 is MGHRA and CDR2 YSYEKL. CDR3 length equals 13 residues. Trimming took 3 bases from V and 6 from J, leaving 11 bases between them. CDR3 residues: CASSHDSPDGYTF. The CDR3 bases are TGCGCCAGCAGCCACGACTCACCAGATGGCTACACCTTC.

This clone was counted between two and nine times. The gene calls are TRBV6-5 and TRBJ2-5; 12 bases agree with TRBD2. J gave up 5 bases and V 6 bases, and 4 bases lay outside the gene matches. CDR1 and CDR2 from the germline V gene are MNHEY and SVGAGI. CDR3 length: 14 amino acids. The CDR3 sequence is CASRLAGGLETQYF. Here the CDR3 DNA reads TGTGCCAGCAGGCTAGCGGGAGGGTTGGAGACCCAGTACTTC.

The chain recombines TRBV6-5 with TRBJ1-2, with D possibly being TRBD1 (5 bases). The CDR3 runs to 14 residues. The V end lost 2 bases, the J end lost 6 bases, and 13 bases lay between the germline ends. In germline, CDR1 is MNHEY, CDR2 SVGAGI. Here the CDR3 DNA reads TGTGCCAGCAGTTACAACTGGGGCGGGGATGGCTACACCTTC. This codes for CASSYNWGGDGYTF.

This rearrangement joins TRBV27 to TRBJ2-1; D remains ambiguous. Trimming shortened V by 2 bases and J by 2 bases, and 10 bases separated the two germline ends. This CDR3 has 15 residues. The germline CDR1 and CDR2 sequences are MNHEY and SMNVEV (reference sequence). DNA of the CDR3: TGTGCCAGCAGTTTAGCCCAGATAGCCTACAATGAGCAGTTCTTC. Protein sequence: CASSLAQIAYNEQFF.

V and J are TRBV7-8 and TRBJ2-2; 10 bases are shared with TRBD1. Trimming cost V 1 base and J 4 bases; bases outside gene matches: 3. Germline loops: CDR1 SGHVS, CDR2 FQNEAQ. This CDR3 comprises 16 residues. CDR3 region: CASSLVGQGSTGELFF. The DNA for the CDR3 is TGTGCCAGCAGCTTAGTGGGACAGGGGTCCACCGGGGAGCTGTTTTTT.

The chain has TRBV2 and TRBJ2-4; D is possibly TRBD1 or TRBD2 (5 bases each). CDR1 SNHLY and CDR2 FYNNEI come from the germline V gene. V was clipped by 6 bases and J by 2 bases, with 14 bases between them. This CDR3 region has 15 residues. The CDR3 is CASSPPGSSKNIQYF. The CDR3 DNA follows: TGTGCCAGCAGCCCCCCAGGGAGCTCCAAAAACATTCAGTACTTC.

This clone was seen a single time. CDR3 DNA sequence: TGTGCCAGCAGCCCCCCAATGGGCTCTAAGCAATACGAGCAGTACTTC. Residues: CASSPPMGSKQYEQYF. V and J are TRBV7-9 and TRBJ2-7, with D unresolved. Germline V gives CDR1 SEHNR, CDR2 FQNEAQ (reference sequence). CDR3 size: 16 residues. Trimming shortened V by 5 bases and J by 4 bases, and 21 bases separated the two germline ends.

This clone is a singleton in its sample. The CDR3, as DNA: TGTGCCAGTAGGGGGACTAGCGGGATAAACAATGAGCAGTTCTTC. Translation gives CASRGTSGINNEQFF. V usage is TRBV19 and J usage is TRBJ2-1; 13 bases fit TRBD2. The germline V gene encodes CDR1 LNHDA and CDR2 SQIVND (reference sequence). This CDR3 contains 15 residues. V shed 6 bases, J shed 5 bases, and the junction held 4 bases outside the gene matches.

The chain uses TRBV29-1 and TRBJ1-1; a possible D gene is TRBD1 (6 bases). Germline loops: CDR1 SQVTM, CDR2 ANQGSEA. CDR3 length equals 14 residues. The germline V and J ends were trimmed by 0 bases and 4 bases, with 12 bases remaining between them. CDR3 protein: CSVEDRGAGTEAFF. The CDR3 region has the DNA TGCAGCGTTGAAGATCGGGGGGCGGGCACTGAAGCTTTCTTT.

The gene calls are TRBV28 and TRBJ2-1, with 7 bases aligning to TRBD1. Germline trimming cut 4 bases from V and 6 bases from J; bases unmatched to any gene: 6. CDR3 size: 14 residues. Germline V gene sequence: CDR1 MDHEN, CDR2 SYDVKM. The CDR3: CASSSWTGFNEQFF. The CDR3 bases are TGTGCCAGCAGTTCATGGACAGGTTTCAATGAGCAGTTCTTC.

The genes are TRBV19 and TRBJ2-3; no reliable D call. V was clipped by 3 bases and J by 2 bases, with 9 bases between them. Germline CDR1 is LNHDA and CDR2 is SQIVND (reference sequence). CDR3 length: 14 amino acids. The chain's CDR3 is CASSIRVATDTQYF. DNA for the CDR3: TGTGCCAGTAGTATTAGGGTCGCCACAGATACGCAGTATTTT.

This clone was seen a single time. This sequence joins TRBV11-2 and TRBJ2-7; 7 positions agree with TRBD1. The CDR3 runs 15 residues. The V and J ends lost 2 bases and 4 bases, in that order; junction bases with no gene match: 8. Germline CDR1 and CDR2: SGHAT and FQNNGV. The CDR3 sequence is CASSLPAAGGYEQYF. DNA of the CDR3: TGTGCCAGCAGCTTACCGGCCGCAGGGGGTTACGAGCAGTACTTC.

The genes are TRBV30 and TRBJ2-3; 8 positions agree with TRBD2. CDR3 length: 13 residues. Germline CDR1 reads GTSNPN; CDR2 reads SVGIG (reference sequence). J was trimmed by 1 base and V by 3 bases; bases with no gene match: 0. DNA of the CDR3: TGTGCCTGGAGGCGGGAGGGCACAGATACGCAGTATTTT. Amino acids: CAWRREGTDTQYF.

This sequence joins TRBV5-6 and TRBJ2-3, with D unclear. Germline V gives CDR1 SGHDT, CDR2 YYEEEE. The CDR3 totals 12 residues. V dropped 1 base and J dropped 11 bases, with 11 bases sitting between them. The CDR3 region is CASSLLGPVQYF. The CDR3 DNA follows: TGTGCCAGCAGCTTGCTAGGGCCCGTGCAGTATTTT.

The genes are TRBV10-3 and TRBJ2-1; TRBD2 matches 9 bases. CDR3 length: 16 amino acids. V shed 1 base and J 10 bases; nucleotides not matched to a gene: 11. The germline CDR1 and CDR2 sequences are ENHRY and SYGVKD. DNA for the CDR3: TGTGCCATCAGTGAGTTGGGTAGCGGGAGTGCGGGGGAGCAGTTCTTC. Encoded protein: CAISELGSGSAGEQFF.

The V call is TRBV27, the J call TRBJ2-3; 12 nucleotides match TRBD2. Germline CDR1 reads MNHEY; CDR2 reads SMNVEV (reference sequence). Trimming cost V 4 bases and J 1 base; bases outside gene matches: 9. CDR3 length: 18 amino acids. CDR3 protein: CASSSRLAGVGGTDTQYF. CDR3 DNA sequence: TGTGCCAGCAGTTCACGACTAGCGGGAGTAGGGGGCACAGATACGCAGTATTTT.

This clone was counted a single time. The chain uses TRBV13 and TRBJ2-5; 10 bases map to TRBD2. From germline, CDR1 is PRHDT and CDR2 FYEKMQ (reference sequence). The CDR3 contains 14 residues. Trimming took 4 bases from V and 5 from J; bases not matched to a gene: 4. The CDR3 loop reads CASSSIAGGETQYF. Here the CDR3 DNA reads TGTGCCAGCAGCTCAATAGCGGGAGGTGAGACCCAGTACTTC.

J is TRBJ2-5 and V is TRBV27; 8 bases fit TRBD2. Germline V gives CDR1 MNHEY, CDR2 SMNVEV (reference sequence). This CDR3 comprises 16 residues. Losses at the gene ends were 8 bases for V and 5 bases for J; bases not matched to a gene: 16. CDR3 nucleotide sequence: TGTGCCAGCTCTCTTATAGGGCCACGGGGGGGGGAGACCCAGTACTTC. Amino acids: CASSLIGPRGGETQYF.

CDR3 nucleotide sequence: TGTGCCAGCAGTTACTCGTACGGATACATGAACACTGAAGCTTTCTTT. Protein product: CASSYSYGYMNTEAFF. This chain joins TRBV6-5 and TRBJ1-1; D call uncertain. Germline assignment: CDR1 MNHEY and CDR2 SVGAGI. The CDR3 is made up of 16 amino acids. V lost 0 bases to trimming and J lost 0 bases, with 11 bases between them.

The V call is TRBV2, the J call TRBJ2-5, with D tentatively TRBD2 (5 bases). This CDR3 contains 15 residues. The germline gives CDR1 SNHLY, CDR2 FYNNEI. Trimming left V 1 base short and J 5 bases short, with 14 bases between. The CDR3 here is CASSEGGSFRETQYF. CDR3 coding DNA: TGTGCCAGCAGTGAAGGAGGGTCTTTCCGCGAGACCCAGTACTTC.

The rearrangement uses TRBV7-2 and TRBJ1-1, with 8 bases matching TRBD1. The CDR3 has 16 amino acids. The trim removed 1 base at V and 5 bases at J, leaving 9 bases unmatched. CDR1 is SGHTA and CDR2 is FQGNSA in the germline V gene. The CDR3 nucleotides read TGTGCCAGCAGCTTAGGGGGTCAGGGGGCGCGGACTGAAGCTTTCTTT. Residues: CASSLGGQGARTEAFF.

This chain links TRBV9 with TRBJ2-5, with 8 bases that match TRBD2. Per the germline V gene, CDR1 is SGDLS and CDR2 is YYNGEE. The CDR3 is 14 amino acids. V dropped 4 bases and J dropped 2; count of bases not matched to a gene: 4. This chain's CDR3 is CASSRSGGQETQYF. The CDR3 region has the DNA TGTGCCAGCAGCAGAAGCGGGGGACAAGAGACCCAGTACTTC.

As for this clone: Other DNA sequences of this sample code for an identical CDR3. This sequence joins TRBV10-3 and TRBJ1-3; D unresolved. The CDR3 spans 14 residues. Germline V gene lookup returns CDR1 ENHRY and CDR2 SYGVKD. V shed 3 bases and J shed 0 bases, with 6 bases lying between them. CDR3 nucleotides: TGTGCCATCAGTGATGGCAGCTCTGGAAACACCATATATTTT. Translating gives CAISDGSSGNTIYF.

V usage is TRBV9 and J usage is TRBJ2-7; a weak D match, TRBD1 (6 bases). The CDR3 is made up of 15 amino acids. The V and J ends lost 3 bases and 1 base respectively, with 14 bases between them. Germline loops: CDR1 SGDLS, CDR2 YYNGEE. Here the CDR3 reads CASSGQGPTSYEQYF. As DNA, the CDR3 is TGTGCCAGCAGCGGGCAGGGGCCGACTTCCTACGAGCAGTACTTC. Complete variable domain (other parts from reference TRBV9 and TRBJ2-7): DSGVTQTPKHLITATGQRVTLRCSPRSGDLSVYWYQQSLDQGLQFLIQYYNGEERAKGNILERFSAQQFPDLHSELNLSSLELGDSALYFCASSGQGPTSYEQYFGPGTRLTVT.